Included here is one T cell receptor (beta chain) sequence, with context. Its antigen is still unknown. The data were obtained in a study of shared clonotypes between healthy human individuals. Study outcomes and limitations: Genetic and exposure-history diversity was limited by the small donor number. Shared clonotypes: about 5.3% naive CD4, roughly 3.8% naive CD8, under 2.5% memory CD4, more than 0.3% memory CD8.

From germline, CDR1 is SGDLS and CDR2 YYNGEE. V was pared by 3 bases and J by 4 bases, with 14 bases of the junction left unmatched. The CDR3 runs to 18 residues. The repertoire was sequenced with immunoSEQ multiplex PCR; TCRdb's copy has only in-frame clones and lacks some. The sample has about 2 million clones; about 94% are singletons. Naive CD8 cells lacked CD45RO, underwent positive selection for CCR7 and left out terminally differentiated effector memory CD45RA+ cells. The TCR was taken from a man between 18 and 35 years old in good health. The chain is built from TRBV9 and TRBJ1-1, with 11 nucleotides matching TRBD1. The source material was naive CD8+ T cells sorted from blood. CDR3 loop: CASSGEATPGTGGTEAFF. The CDR3 DNA reads TGTGCCAGCAGCGGGGAGGCCACACCCGGGACAGGGGGCACTGAAGCTTTCTTT.